This T cell receptor (beta chain) was identified during a study of OX40 agonist ivuxolimab in advanced cancers. As for this clone: Its antigen is not known.

Trimming took 0 bases from V and 0 from J, leaving 11 bases between them. Germline CDR1 SEHNR, CDR2 FQNEAQ (reference sequence). The length of the CDR3 is 17 residues. Generated by immunoSEQ multiplex PCR, the TCRdb table keeps only in-frame clones and is missing some. The repertoire holds 70,000 to 75,000 clones, almost 90% seen once, with approximately 2.6% in the top ten. Broader study findings: In CD8+ T cells, expanded clones were on average more numerous than in CD4+.

The genes are TRBV7-9 and TRBJ2-2; D could derive from TRBD1 or TRBD2 (5 bases each). Source: CD4+ or CD8+ T cells sorted from blood, taken in a trial of the OX40 agonist ivuxolimab. This TCR derives from an adult with an advanced solid tumor such as melanoma, head and neck, liver or kidney cancer. As DNA, the CDR3 is TGTGCCAGCAGCTTAGCGCACGGGGCGTCGAACACCGGGGAGCTGTTTTTT. It translates to CASSLAHGASNTGELFF.